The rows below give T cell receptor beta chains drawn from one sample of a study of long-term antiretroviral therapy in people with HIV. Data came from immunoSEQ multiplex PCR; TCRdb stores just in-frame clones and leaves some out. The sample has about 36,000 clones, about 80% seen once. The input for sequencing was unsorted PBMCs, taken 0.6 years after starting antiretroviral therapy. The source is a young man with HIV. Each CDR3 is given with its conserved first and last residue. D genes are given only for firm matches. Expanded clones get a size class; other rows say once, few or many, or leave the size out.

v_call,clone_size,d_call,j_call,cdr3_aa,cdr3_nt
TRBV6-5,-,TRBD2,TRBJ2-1,CASSYSGGRSNEQFF,TGTGCCAGCAGTTACTCTGGCGGGAGATCCAATGAGCAGTTCTTC
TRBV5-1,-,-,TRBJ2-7,CASSLVHISYEQYF,TGCGCCAGCAGCTTGGTTCACATCTCCTACGAGCAGTACTTC
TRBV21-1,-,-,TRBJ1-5,CASIPGLRRSQHF,TGTGCCAGCATTCCGGGACTGAGGCGGTCCCAGCATTTT
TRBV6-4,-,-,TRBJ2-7,CASTSRDGSYEQYF,TGTGCCAGCACCTCGCGGGATGGTTCCTACGAGCAGTACTTC
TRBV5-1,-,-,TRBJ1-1,CASSGILGAGTEAFF,TGCGCCAGCAGCGGGATTCTGGGGGCTGGCACTGAAGCTTTCTTT
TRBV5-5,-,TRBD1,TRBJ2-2,CASSETGALGELFF,TGTGCCAGCAGCGAAACAGGGGCTCTGGGGGAGCTGTTTTTT
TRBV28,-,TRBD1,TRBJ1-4,CASSLPGTGMANEKLFF,TGTGCCAGCAGTTTACCCGGGACAGGGATGGCTAATGAAAAACTGTTTTTT
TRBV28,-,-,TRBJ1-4,CASSSRHLLTEKLFF,TGTGCCAGCAGTTCCAGACACCTTCTCACAGAAAAACTGTTTTTT
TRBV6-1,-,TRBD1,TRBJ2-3,CASSEGTGGADTQYF,TGTGCCAGCAGTGAAGGGACAGGGGGCGCAGATACGCAGTATTTT
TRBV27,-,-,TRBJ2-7,CASSLRGSFYEQYF,TGTGCCAGCAGTTTAAGAGGCTCTTTTTACGAGCAGTACTTC
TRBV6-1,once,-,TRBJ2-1,CASSEASRGLYNEQFF,TGTGCCAGCAGTGAAGCTAGCCGGGGCCTCTACAATGAGCAGTTCTTC
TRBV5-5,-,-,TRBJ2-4,CASGTEDEAKNIQYF,TGTGCCAGCGGCACCGAGGATGAAGCCAAAAACATTCAGTACTTC
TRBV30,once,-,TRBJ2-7,CAWSLTRAYEQYF,TGTGCCTGGAGTCTTACCAGGGCCTACGAGCAGTACTTC
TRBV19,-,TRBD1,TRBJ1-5,CASRYQGAMAQPQHF,TGTGCCAGTAGATATCAGGGGGCCATGGCTCAGCCCCAGCATTTT